One sample yielded the 30 T cell receptor beta chains listed below, sequenced in a study of blood T cell repertoires in COVID-19. Clones were read by immunoSEQ multiplex PCR, and TCRdb kept only the in-frame ones, dropping some. The sample lists some 150,000 clones; over 75% were seen once. Specimen: peripheral blood. Source of these receptors: a woman aged 55-75 years with COVID-19, enrolled during active disease.

The chain combines TRBV25-1 with TRBJ2-2; maybe TRBD1 (6 bases). CDR1 is MGHDK and CDR2 is SYGVNS in the germline V gene. V was pared by 3 bases and J by 4 bases, with 9 bases between. The CDR3 covers 14 residues. CDR3 DNA sequence: TGTGCCAGCAGTGAGGGACACTTCACCGGGGAGCTGTTTTTT. This encodes CASSEGHFTGELFF.

This clone was observed a handful of times. The gene calls are TRBV2 and TRBJ2-5; no reliable D call. V lost 4 bases to trimming and J lost 2 bases, with 8 bases between them. Germline V lookup: CDR1 SNHLY, CDR2 FYNNEI. The CDR3 has 13 residues. The DNA of the CDR3 is TGTGCCAGCAGTGTTAGCCGACAAGAGACCCAGTACTTC. This codes for CASSVSRQETQYF.

The V call is TRBV6-6, the J call TRBJ2-1; D possibly corresponds to TRBD2 (6 bases). V lost 2 bases and J lost 4, with 12 bases in between. Germline values: CDR1 MNHNY, CDR2 SVGAGI (reference sequence). This CDR3 is built from 15 residues. The CDR3 protein is CASSYRGELYNEQFF. The CDR3 bases are TGTGCCAGCAGTTACCGCGGGGAATTGTACAATGAGCAGTTCTTC.

The CDR3 DNA reads TGTGCCAGCAGTTTCTCCCTAGCGGGGGGCCCCACAGATACGCAGTATTTT. Protein sequence: CASSFSLAGGPTDTQYF. The rearrangement uses TRBV6-2 or TRBV6-3 and TRBJ2-3, with 11 nucleotides matching TRBD2. V lost 4 bases to trimming and J lost 2 bases; unmatched junction nucleotides: 8. The CDR3 has 17 residues. Germline CDR1 MNHEY, CDR2 SVGEGT.

V and J are TRBV5-1 and TRBJ2-1, with D maybe TRBD1 (6 bases). The CDR3 is made up of 13 amino acids. V lost 1 base, J lost 8 bases, and 10 bases lay in between. In germline, CDR1 is SGHRS, CDR2 YFSETQ. CDR3 protein: CASSLRTVDEQFF. The CDR3 coding sequence is TGCGCCAGCAGCTTGAGGACAGTTGATGAGCAGTTCTTC.

This clone was recorded once. At one end the junction does not follow the germline gene, possibly because of a read error. CDR3 residues: CASSQDGTSDEQFF. The CDR3 nucleotides are TGCGCCAGCAGCCAAGATGGCACTAGTGATGAACAGTTCTTC. The rearrangement uses TRBV4-3 and TRBJ2-1, with D perhaps TRBD2 (5 bases). There are 14 residues in the CDR3. Per the germline V gene, CDR1 is LGHNA and CDR2 is YSLEER.

The chain carries TRBV6-5 and TRBJ2-3; 8 bases are a match to TRBD1. This CDR3 spans 15 amino acids. Germline values: CDR1 MNHEY, CDR2 SVGAGI. Losses at the gene ends were 2 bases for V and 4 bases for J; bases not matched to a gene: 5. The CDR3 DNA follows: TGTGCCAGCAGTTACGGACAGGGCGTTGCAGATACGCAGTATTTT. Translating it yields CASSYGQGVADTQYF.

V is TRBV5-1 and J is TRBJ1-1; 10 nucleotides line up with TRBD1. The germline CDR1 and CDR2 sequences are SGHRS and YFSETQ. The V gene end was trimmed by 6 bases and the J gene end by 5 bases; junction bases not matched to a gene: 4. The CDR3 contains 13 residues. CDR3 sequence reads: CASNRGQGTEAFF. The CDR3 nucleotides are TGCGCCAGCAACCGGGGACAGGGGACTGAAGCTTTCTTT. Filled out from reference TRBV5-1 and TRBJ1-1, the complete variable domain reads KAGVTQTPRYLIKTRGQQVTLSCSPISGHRSVSWYQQTPGQGLQFLFEYFSETQRNKGNFPGRFSGRQFSNSRSEMNVSTLELGDSALYLCASNRGQGTEAFFGQGTRLTVV.

This chain connects TRBV3-1 (or the pseudogene TRBV3-2) to TRBJ1-5; TRBD1 matches 9 bases. The CDR3 is 19 residues long. V was pared by 4 bases and J by 0 bases, with 13 bases of the junction left unmatched. From germline, CDR1 is LGHDT and CDR2 YNNKEL (reference sequence). The CDR3 coding sequence is TGTGCCAGCAGCCCGGGGGCACAGGGGGCCCGCTATAGCAATCAGCCCCAGCATTTT. It is translated as CASSPGAQGARYSNQPQHF.

The rearrangement joins TRBV18 to TRBJ1-3; possibly TRBD1 for D (6 bases). Trimming took off 6 bases at V and 0 bases at J, with 15 bases between the two ends. The CDR3 length is 16 residues. The germline CDR1 and CDR2 sequences are KGHSH and LQKENI. In DNA, the CDR3 is TGTGCCAGCTCCTCCGGACAGTTCAACTCTGGAAACACCATATATTTT. Translated: CASSSGQFNSGNTIYF.

The genes are TRBV6-5 and TRBJ2-7; possibly TRBD2 for D (6 bases). Trimming stripped 0 bases from V and 5 bases from J, with 11 bases between. Germline V gene data show CDR1 as MNHEY and CDR2 as SVGAGI. The CDR3 contains 14 residues. This CDR3 is CASSYSRRDHEQYF. CDR3 in DNA: TGTGCCAGCAGTTACTCCAGGCGGGATCACGAGCAGTACTTC.

The chain joins TRBV5-6 to TRBJ1-5, with D unresolved. The ends were cut back, 3 bases at V and 3 bases at J, with 13 bases in the middle. The CDR3 has 15 amino acids. Germline V gene lookup returns CDR1 SGHDT and CDR2 YYEEEE. DNA for the CDR3: TGTGCCAGCAGCTCACACCGAACGCCCAATCAGCCCCAGCATTTT. Amino acid sequence: CASSSHRTPNQPQHF.

The chain joins TRBV2 to TRBJ2-3; 9 bases are shared with TRBD2. This CDR3 has 17 amino acids. Germline CDR1 SNHLY, CDR2 FYNNEI. The V gene end was trimmed by 1 base and the J gene end by 2 bases; junction bases not matched to a gene: 7. The CDR3 loop reads CASSEGLRGGPTDTQYF. The CDR3 coding sequence is TGTGCCAGCAGTGAAGGGTTGCGGGGGGGACCCACAGATACGCAGTATTTT.

The chain is built from TRBV18 and TRBJ2-5; 8 bases fit TRBD1. Germline values: CDR1 KGHSH, CDR2 LQKENI. The CDR3 length is 14 residues. V was clipped by 4 bases and J by 2 bases; unmatched bases: 3. For the CDR3, the DNA is TGTGCCAGCTCACGACAGGGGATACAAGAGACCCAGTACTTC. Its protein product is CASSRQGIQETQYF.

This chain uses TRBV27 with TRBJ1-2, with 9 positions matching TRBD1. The length of the CDR3 is 19 residues. From germline, CDR1 is MNHEY and CDR2 SMNVEV (reference sequence). V shed 2 bases and J 2 bases; nucleotides not matched to a gene: 15. The CDR3 bases are TGTGCCAGCAGTTTAAGGCCCGGGACAGGGAGCCCGGAGAACTATGGCTACACCTTC. Translating it yields CASSLRPGTGSPENYGYTF.

CDR3 in DNA: TGTGCCAGTACACAGGGGTCCTCTGGCAATCAGCCCCAGCATTTT. This sequence encodes CASTQGSSGNQPQHF. The V gene is TRBV19, the J gene TRBJ1-5; TRBD1 matches 7 bases. The CDR3 extends over 15 amino acids. Germline-derived CDR1 and CDR2 are LNHDA and SQIVND (reference sequence). V dropped 7 bases and J dropped 2; count of bases not matched to a gene: 8.

This rearrangement joins TRBV7-6 to TRBJ2-2; TRBD2 matches 8 bases. CDR1 is SGHVS and CDR2 is FNYEAQ in the germline V gene. Trimming removed 4 bases from V and 1 base from J; junction bases left unmatched: 5. This CDR3 has 16 residues. CDR3 residues: CASSSPTSENTGELFF. The DNA of the CDR3 is TGTGCCAGCAGCTCGCCGACTAGCGAGAACACCGGGGAGCTGTTTTTT.

This clone was seen more than once but under ten times. The CDR3 loop is CASSFGQLNQPQHF. Here the CDR3 DNA reads TGTGCCAGCTCCTTCGGACAGCTCAATCAGCCCCAGCATTTT. The chain couples TRBV18 to TRBJ1-5; possible D gene TRBD1, 6 bases. CDR3 length: 14 amino acids. Trimming shortened V by 6 bases and J by 3 bases, and 12 bases separated the two germline ends. CDR1 and CDR2 from the germline V gene are KGHSH and LQKENI.

This chain links TRBV3-1 (or the pseudogene TRBV3-2) with TRBJ2-7; TRBD2 matches at 8 bases. Losses at the gene ends were 4 bases for V and 6 bases for J; bases not matched to a gene: 11. Looked up from germline, CDR1 is LGHDT and CDR2 is YNNKEL (reference sequence). The CDR3 runs 15 residues. The CDR3, as DNA: TGTGCCAGCAGCCCATCAGGGCTGGGGACTAGCGAGCAGTACTTC. It is translated as CASSPSGLGTSEQYF.

V usage is TRBV27 and J usage is TRBJ1-1; D gene unclear. With 4 bases removed from V and 5 bases from J, the gap between germline ends came to 23 bases. CDR1 and CDR2 from the germline V gene are MNHEY and SMNVEV (reference sequence). This CDR3 contains 17 residues. The CDR3 spells CASSSRSLTNLNTEAFF. Written as DNA, the CDR3 is TGTGCCAGCAGTTCCCGGTCACTAACGAACTTAAATACTGAAGCTTTCTTT.

The chain is built from TRBV6-1 and TRBJ1-5, with TRBD1 matching 7 bases. The CDR3 has 15 amino acids. V gave up 3 bases and J gave up 7 bases; unmatched junction bases: 9. Germline CDR1 is MNHNS and CDR2 is SASEGT. For the CDR3, the DNA is TGTGCCAGCAGTGAGGCGACAGGGTTCGGACAGCCCCAGCATTTT. It yields the protein CASSEATGFGQPQHF.

The chain employs TRBV6-4 and TRBJ1-2, with 9 positions matching TRBD1. The germline V gene encodes CDR1 MRHNA and CDR2 SNTAGT. V shed 0 bases and J 5 bases; nucleotides not matched to a gene: 1. CDR3 length equals 14 residues. The CDR3 is CASSDSTGGYGYTF. The CDR3 nucleotides read TGTGCCAGCAGTGACTCGACAGGGGGATATGGCTACACCTTC.

This sequence joins TRBV11-2 and TRBJ2-3; 7 bases align to TRBD2. CDR1 and CDR2 (germline): SGHAT, FQNNGV. The V gene end was trimmed by 8 bases and the J gene end by 0 bases; junction bases not matched to a gene: 8. CDR3 length: 15 residues. CDR3 in DNA: TGTGCCAGCTCGCGGGCTAGCGGTAGCACAGATACGCAGTATTTT. It specifies CASSRASGSTDTQYF.

The gene calls are TRBV14 and TRBJ2-2; no reliable D call. Trimming pared 4 bases from V and 5 bases from J, leaving 14 bases between. The germline V gene has CDR1 SGHDN and CDR2 FVKESK. This CDR3 has 15 amino acids. The DNA for the CDR3 is TGTGCCAGCAGCCTTTTCGCCTCTCTAACCGGGGAGCTGTTTTTT. It codes for CASSLFASLTGELFF.

The J gene is TRBJ1-4, the V gene TRBV5-1; possibly TRBD1 for D (6 bases). The ends were cut back, 5 bases at V and 0 bases at J, with 14 bases in the middle. CDR1 and CDR2 from the germline V gene are SGHRS and YFSETQ. The CDR3 sequence is 16 residues long. Here the CDR3 DNA reads TGCGCCAGCAGACCCGGGACACTTGCAACTAATGAAAAACTGTTTTTT. Translation: CASRPGTLATNEKLFF.

A note on this clone: One junction end disagrees with the germline gene, perhaps due to a read error. The J gene is TRBJ1-6, the V gene TRBV7-2; D ambiguous. Per the germline V gene, CDR1 is SGHTA and CDR2 is FQGNSA. The CDR3 totals 14 residues. The CDR3 loop reads CASRERLNNSPLHF. The CDR3 coding sequence is TGTGCCAGCAGAGAGAGACTTAACAATTCGCCCCTCCACTTT.

This clone was recorded a few times. CDR3 sequence: CASSLSANRATNEKLFF. The DNA for the CDR3 is TGTGCCAGCAGCTTATCAGCTAACAGAGCAACTAATGAAAAACTGTTTTTT. The rearrangement links TRBV5-6 to TRBJ1-4; no definite D call. CDR3 length: 17 residues. Trimming left V 2 bases short and J 0 bases short, with 14 bases between. Germline CDR1 is SGHDT and CDR2 is YYEEEE.

The J gene is TRBJ1-4, the V gene TRBV20-1; 9 bases line up with TRBD1. V gave up 4 bases and J gave up 2 bases; unmatched junction bases: 2. The CDR3 has 14 residues. Germline V gene data show CDR1 as DFQATT and CDR2 as SNEGSKA (reference sequence). The CDR3 loop is CSATDRGTNEKLFF. CDR3 bases: TGCAGTGCTACTGACAGGGGGACTAATGAAAAACTGTTTTTT.

V and J are TRBV4-2 and TRBJ1-2; D is perhaps TRBD1 (5 bases). The germline V and J ends were trimmed by 0 bases and 4 bases, with 18 bases remaining between them. CDR3 length: 17 residues. Germline assignment: CDR1 LGHNA and CDR2 YNFKEQ. CDR3 region: CASSQDRGGKRVYGYTF. The CDR3 bases are TGTGCCAGCAGCCAAGATCGGGGGGGGAAACGAGTCTATGGCTACACCTTC.

In this sample, this clone turned up a few times. The chain uses TRBV11-2 and TRBJ2-3; D remains unclear. Between the trimmed V and J ends, which lost 1 base and 3 bases, there was a span of 5 bases. CDR1 and CDR2 from the germline V gene are SGHAT and FQNNGV. CDR3 length: 13 amino acids. The CDR3 is CASSLGATDTQYF. The CDR3 nucleotides read TGTGCCAGCAGCTTAGGGGCAACAGATACGCAGTATTTT.